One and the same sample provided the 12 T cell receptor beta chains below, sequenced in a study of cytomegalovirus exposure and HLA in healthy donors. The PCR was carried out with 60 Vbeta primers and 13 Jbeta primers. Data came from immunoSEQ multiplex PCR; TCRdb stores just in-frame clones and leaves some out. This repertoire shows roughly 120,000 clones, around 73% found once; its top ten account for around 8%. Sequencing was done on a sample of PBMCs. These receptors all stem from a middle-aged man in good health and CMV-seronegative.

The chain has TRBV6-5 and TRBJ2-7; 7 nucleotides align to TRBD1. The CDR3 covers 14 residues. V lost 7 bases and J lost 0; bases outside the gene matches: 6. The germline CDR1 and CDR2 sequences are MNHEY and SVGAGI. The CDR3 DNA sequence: TGTGCCAGCACCGTGGGACAGAACTCCTACGAGCAGTACTTC. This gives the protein CASTVGQNSYEQYF.

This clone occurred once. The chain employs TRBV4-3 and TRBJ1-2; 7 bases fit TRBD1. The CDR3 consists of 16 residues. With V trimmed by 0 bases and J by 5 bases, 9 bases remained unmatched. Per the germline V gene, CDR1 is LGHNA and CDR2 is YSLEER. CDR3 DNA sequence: TGCGCCAGCAGCCAAGATCTGACAGGGAAAGGTTATGGCTACACCTTC. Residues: CASSQDLTGKGYGYTF.

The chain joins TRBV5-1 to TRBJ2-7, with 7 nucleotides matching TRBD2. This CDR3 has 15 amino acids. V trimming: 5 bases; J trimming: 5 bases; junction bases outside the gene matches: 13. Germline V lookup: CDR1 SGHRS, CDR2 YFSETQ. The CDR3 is CASSEDPAGLDEQYF. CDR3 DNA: TGCGCCAGCAGTGAGGACCCAGCGGGGCTTGACGAGCAGTACTTC.

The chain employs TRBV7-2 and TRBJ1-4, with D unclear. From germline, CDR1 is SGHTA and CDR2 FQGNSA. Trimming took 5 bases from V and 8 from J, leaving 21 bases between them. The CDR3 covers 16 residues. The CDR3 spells CASSQSVRAEQEKLFF. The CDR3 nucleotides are TGTGCCAGCAGCCAAAGCGTGCGGGCCGAACAGGAAAAACTGTTTTTT.

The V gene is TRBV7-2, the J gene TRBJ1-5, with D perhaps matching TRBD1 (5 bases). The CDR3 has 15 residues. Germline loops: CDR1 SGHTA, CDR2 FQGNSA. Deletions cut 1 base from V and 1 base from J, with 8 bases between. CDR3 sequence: CASSLVSGSNQPQHF. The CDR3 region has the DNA TGTGCCAGCAGCTTAGTATCAGGGAGCAATCAGCCCCAGCATTTT. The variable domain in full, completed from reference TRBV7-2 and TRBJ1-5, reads GAGVSQSPSNKVTEKGKDVELRCDPISGHTALYWYRQSLGQGLEFLIYFQGNSAPDKSGLPSDRFSAERTGGSVSTLTIQRTQQEDSAVYLCASSLVSGSNQPQHFGDGTRLSIL.

CDR3 DNA: TGTGCCAGCAGCTGGGACAGAGTTAGCAATCAGCCCCAGCATTTT. It codes for CASSWDRVSNQPQHF. This chain uses TRBV6-6 with TRBJ1-5; TRBD1 aligns across 7 bases. Germline CDR1 is MNHNY and CDR2 is SVGAGI (reference sequence). The J segment lost 0 bases and the V segment lost 6 bases, leaving 5 bases of the junction unmatched. The CDR3 runs 15 residues.

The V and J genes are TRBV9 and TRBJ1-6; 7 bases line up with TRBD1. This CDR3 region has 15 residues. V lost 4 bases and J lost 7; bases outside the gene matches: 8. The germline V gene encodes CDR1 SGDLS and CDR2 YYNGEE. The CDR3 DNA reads TGTGCCAGCAGCCCAAGGGGACAGCAAAATTCACCCCTCCACTTT. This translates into CASSPRGQQNSPLHF.

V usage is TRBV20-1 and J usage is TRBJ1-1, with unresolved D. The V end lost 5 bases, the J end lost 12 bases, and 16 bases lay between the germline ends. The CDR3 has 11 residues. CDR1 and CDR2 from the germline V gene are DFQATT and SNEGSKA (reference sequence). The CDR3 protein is CSAVTGIEPFF. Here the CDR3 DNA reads TGCAGTGCTGTGACCGGGATAGAGCCTTTCTTT.

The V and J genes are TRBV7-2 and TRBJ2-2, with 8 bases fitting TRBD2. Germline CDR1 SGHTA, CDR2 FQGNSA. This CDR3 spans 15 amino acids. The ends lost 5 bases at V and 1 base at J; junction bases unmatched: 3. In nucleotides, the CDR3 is TGTGCCAGCAGCCCGAGCGGGGGGAACACCGGGGAGCTGTTTTTT. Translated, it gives CASSPSGGNTGELFF.

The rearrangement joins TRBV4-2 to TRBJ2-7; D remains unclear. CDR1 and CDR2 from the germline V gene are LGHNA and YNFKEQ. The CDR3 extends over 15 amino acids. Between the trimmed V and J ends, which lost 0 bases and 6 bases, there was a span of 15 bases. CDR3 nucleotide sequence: TGTGCCAGCAGCCAAGATTTGGTTGTCGACTTCGAGCAGTACTTC. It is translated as CASSQDLVVDFEQYF.

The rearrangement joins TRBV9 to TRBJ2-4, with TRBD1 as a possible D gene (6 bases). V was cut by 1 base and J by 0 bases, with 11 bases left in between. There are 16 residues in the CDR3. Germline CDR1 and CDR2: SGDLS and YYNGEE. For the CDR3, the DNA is TGTGCCAGCAGCGTATCGGGGACACTAGCCAAAAACATTCAGTACTTC. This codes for CASSVSGTLAKNIQYF.

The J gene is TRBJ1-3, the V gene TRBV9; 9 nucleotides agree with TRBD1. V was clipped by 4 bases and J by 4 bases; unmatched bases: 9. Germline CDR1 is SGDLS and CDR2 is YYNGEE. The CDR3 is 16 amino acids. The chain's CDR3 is CASSLNRGPGGNTIYF. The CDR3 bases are TGTGCCAGCAGCCTAAACAGGGGGCCAGGAGGAAACACCATATATTTT.